The rows below give T cell receptor beta chains drawn from one sample of a study of shared clonotypes between healthy human individuals. The repertoire was sequenced with immunoSEQ multiplex PCR; TCRdb's copy has only in-frame clones and lacks some. The sample lists roughly 1.4 million clones, just under 99% occurring once. The sample was naive CD4+ T cells sorted from blood. These receptor sequences come from a man younger than 40 in good health. Each CDR3 is given with its conserved first and last residue. A D gene is named only where the DNA matches it firmly. Clone sizes are given selectively: once, few, many, or a class where the clone is expanded.

v_gene,j_gene,abundance,d_gene,len,CDR3aa,CDR3nt
TRBV27,TRBJ1-5,NA,NA,12,CASSLADQPQHF,TGTGCCAGCAGTTTGGCAGATCAGCCCCAGCATTTT
TRBV27,TRBJ1-2,NA,NA,13,CASSWGVDYGYTF,TGTGCCAGCAGTTGGGGGGTGGACTATGGCTACACCTTC
TRBV5-8,TRBJ1-5,once,NA,15,CASSVRDKGNQPQHF,TGTGCCAGCAGCGTCCGGGACAAAGGCAATCAGCCCCAGCATTTT
TRBV15,TRBJ2-7,once,TRBD2,15,CATSRDAAGPYEQYF,TGTGCCACCAGCAGAGATGCAGCGGGACCCTACGAGCAGTACTTC
TRBV6-6,TRBJ1-5,NA,NA,13,CASRSREGQPQHF,TGTGCCAGCAGAAGCAGGGAAGGTCAGCCCCAGCATTTT
TRBV6-1,TRBJ1-5,NA,NA,14,CASSEPGFYQPQHF,TGTGCCAGCAGTGAACCGGGGTTCTATCAGCCCCAGCATTTT
TRBV7-6,TRBJ2-1,NA,NA,16,CASSPRGAGSYNEQFF,TGTGCCAGCAGCCCTAGAGGGGCGGGATCCTACAATGAGCAGTTCTTC
TRBV7-9,TRBJ1-1,NA,NA,14,CASSLVWGQPEAFF,TGTGCCAGCAGCTTAGTTTGGGGACAACCTGAAGCTTTCTTT
TRBV5-1,TRBJ2-1,NA,TRBD2,15,CASSLGLAGVNEQFF,TGCGCCAGCAGCTTGGGACTAGCGGGAGTGAATGAGCAGTTCTTC
TRBV5-1,TRBJ1-5,NA,NA,14,CASSLGTPNQPQHF,TGCGCCAGCAGCTTGGGGACCCCCAATCAGCCCCAGCATTTT
TRBV2,TRBJ1-2,NA,TRBD1,15,CASRESGTANYGYTF,TGTGCCAGCAGGGAGTCCGGGACAGCTAACTATGGCTACACCTTC
TRBV6-4,TRBJ2-3,NA,TRBD2,14,CASSQTSGSYTQYF,TGTGCCAGCAGTCAGACTAGCGGGAGTTATACGCAGTATTTT
TRBV11-2,TRBJ2-5,NA,TRBD1,12,CASRGQQETQYF,TGTGCCAGCAGGGGACAGCAAGAGACCCAGTACTTC
TRBV27,TRBJ1-1,NA,NA,16,CASSFFGVAGHTEAFF,TGTGCCAGCAGTTTTTTTGGGGTGGCAGGGCACACTGAAGCTTTCTTT
TRBV28,TRBJ2-1,NA,NA,19,CASSSSASGQRRSYNEQFF,TGTGCCAGCAGTTCGAGTGCTAGCGGACAGAGGCGCTCCTACAATGAGCAGTTCTTC
TRBV7-3,TRBJ2-7,once,NA,13,CASSLTGGYEQYF,TGTGCCAGCAGCTTAACAGGGGGGTACGAGCAGTACTTC
TRBV21-1,TRBJ2-6,NA,NA,20,CASTPHASGREGAGANVLTF,TGTGCCAGCACCCCCCATGCCTCGGGCAGGGAAGGGGCCGGGGCCAACGTCCTGACTTTC
TRBV5-1,TRBJ2-1,NA,NA,16,CASSPEVGRGSNEQFF,TGCGCCAGCAGCCCGGAGGTAGGTAGGGGGAGCAATGAGCAGTTCTTC
TRBV27,TRBJ2-7,NA,NA,13,CASSSRRGLEQYF,TGTGCCAGCAGTAGTCGGAGAGGGCTCGAGCAGTACTTC
TRBV7-2,TRBJ2-1,NA,NA,15,CASSLAPGPYNEQFF,TGTGCCAGCAGCTTAGCCCCCGGGCCGTACAATGAGCAGTTCTTC
TRBV27,TRBJ2-7,NA,NA,16,CASRPLAGVGTGEQYF,TGTGCCAGCAGACCGCTAGCGGGAGTTGGGACAGGGGAGCAGTACTTC
TRBV19,TRBJ2-7,NA,TRBD2,14,CASNIGGSNYEQYF,TGTGCCAGTAATATTGGCGGGAGCAACTACGAGCAGTACTTC
TRBV10-2,TRBJ2-1,NA,TRBD2,14,CASSELASYNEQFF,TGCGCCAGCAGTGAACTAGCGTCTTACAATGAGCAGTTCTTC
TRBV10-3,TRBJ2-7,NA,NA,13,CATRASHDYEQYF,TGTGCCACCAGGGCTAGCCATGACTACGAGCAGTACTTC
TRBV7-9,TRBJ2-5,NA,NA,16,CASSLVVSSSQETQYF,TGTGCCAGCAGCTTAGTTGTAAGCAGCTCACAAGAGACCCAGTACTTC
TRBV28,TRBJ1-5,NA,NA,16,CASSPQAGWSNQPQHF,TGTGCCAGCAGTCCCCAGGCGGGGTGGAGCAATCAGCCCCAGCATTTT
TRBV7-8,TRBJ2-5,NA,NA,13,CASSLVPEQTQYF,TGTGCCAGCAGCTTAGTGCCAGAACAGACCCAGTACTTC
TRBV7-8,TRBJ1-2,NA,NA,19,CASSLVIGVKTTSNYGYTF,TGTGCCAGCAGCTTAGTGATCGGTGTTAAAACTACCAGCAACTATGGCTACACCTTC
TRBV10-2,TRBJ2-1,NA,TRBD1,15,CASRTTGVSYNEQFF,TGCGCCAGCAGAACGACAGGGGTCTCCTACAATGAGCAGTTCTTC